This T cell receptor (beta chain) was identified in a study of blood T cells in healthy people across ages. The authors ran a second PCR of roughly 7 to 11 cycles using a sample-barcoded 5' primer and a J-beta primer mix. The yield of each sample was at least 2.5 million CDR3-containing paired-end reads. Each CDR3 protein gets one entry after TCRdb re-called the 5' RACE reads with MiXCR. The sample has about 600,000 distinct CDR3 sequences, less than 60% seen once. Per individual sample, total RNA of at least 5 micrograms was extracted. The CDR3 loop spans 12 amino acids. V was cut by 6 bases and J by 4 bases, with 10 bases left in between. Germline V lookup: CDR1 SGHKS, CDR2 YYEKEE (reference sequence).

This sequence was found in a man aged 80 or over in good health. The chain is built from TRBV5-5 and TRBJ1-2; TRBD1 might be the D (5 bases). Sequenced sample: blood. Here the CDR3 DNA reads TGTGCCAGCACCCCAGACAGCTATGGCTACACCTTC. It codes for CASTPDSYGYTF.